This T cell receptor (beta chain) was sequenced during a study of beta chain features in type 1 diabetes. General observations from the study: Within the patient group, naive, central memory and Treg TCRB repertoires appeared more similar to each other than within healthy donors.

This clone has just a few counts. The antigen is not known. Every bit of the isolated RNA underwent reverse transcription, so sequencing read expressed TCRB transcripts. Sequenced naive, central memory and regulatory T cell samples produced an average of about 3.9 million reads. This table comes from immunoSEQ multiplex PCR, and its TCRdb copy is limited to in-frame clones, with some not included. The table has hundreds of thousands of clones, approximately 30% seen once; the top ten hold roughly 0.066%. This CDR3 comprises 11 residues. Per germline, CDR1 DFQATT and CDR2 SNEGSKA (reference sequence). Trimming removed 4 bases from V and 3 bases from J, with 7 bases in between.

The receptor comes from a young man in good health. The chain employs TRBV20-1 and TRBJ2-7; D is unresolved. Sequences were obtained from naive CD4+ T cells from blood. This CDR3 reads CSAKGNYEQYF. The CDR3 region has the DNA TGCAGTGCTAAGGGTAACTACGAGCAGTACTTC.